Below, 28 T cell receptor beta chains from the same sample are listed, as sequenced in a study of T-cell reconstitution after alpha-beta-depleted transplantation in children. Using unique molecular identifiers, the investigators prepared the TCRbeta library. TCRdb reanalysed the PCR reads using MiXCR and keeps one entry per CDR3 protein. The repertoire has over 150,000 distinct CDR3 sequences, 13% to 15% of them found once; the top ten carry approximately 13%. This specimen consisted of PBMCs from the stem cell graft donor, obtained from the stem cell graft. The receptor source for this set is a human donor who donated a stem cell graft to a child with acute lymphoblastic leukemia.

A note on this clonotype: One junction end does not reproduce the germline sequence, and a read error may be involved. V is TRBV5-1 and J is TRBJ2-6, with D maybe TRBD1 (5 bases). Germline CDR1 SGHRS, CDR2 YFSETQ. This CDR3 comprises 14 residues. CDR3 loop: CASSNRSGANGLTF. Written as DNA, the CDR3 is TGCGCCAGCAGCAACCGCTCTGGGGCCAACGGCCTGACTTTC.

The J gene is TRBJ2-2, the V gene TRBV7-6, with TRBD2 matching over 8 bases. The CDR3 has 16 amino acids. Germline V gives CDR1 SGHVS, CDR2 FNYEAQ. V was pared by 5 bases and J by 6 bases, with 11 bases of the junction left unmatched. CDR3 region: CASSLRSGRGAGELFF. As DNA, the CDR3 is TGTGCCAGCAGCCTCCGGAGCGGGAGAGGGGCCGGGGAGCTGTTTTTT.

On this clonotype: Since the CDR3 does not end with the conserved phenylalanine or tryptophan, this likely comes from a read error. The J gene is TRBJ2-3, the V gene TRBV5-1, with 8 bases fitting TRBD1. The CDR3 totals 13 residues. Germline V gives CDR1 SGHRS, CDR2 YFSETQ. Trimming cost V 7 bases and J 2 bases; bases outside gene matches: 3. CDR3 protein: CASQQGDTDTQYS. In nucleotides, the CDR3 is TGCGCCAGCCAACAGGGGGACACAGATACGCAGTATTCT.

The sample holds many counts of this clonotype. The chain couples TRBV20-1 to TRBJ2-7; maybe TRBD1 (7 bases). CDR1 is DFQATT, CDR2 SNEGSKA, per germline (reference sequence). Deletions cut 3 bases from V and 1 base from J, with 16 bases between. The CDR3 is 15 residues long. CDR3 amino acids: CSASRATGRSYEQYF. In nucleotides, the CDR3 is TGCAGTGCTAGTAGGGCGACAGGGAGGTCCTACGAGCAGTACTTC.

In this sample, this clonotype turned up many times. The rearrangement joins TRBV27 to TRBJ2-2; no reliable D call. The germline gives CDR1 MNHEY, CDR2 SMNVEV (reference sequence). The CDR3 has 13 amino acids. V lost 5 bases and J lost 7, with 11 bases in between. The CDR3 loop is CASSLNRGGELFF. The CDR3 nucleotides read TGTGCCAGCAGTCTAAACCGCGGCGGGGAGCTGTTTTTT.

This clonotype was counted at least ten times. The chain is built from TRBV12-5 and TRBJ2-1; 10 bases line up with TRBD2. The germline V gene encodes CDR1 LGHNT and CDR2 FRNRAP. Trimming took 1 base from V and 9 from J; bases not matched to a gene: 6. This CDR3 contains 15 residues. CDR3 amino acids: CASGLAAGGPGEQFF. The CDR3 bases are TGTGCTAGTGGTTTGGCAGCGGGAGGGCCGGGTGAGCAGTTCTTC.

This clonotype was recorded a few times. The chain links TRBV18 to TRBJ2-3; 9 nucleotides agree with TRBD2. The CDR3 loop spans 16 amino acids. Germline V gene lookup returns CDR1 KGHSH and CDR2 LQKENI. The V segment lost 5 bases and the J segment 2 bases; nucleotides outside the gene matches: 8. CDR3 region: CASSSRSGSDTDTQYF. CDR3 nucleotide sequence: TGTGCCAGCTCATCACGTAGCGGGAGCGACACAGATACGCAGTATTTT. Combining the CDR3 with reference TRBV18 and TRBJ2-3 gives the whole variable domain NAGVMQNPRHLVRRRGQEARLRCSPMKGHSHVYWYRQLPEEGLKFMVYLQKENIIDESGMPKERFSAEFPKEGPSILRIQQVVRGDSAAYFCASSSRSGSDTDTQYFGPGTRLTVL.

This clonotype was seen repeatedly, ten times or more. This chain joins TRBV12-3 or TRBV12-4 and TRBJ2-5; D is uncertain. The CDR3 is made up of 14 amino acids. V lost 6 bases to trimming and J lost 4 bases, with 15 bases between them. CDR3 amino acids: CASSLKRRGETQYF. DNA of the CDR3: TGTGCCAGCAGCCTAAAGAGGAGAGGAGAGACCCAGTACTTC.

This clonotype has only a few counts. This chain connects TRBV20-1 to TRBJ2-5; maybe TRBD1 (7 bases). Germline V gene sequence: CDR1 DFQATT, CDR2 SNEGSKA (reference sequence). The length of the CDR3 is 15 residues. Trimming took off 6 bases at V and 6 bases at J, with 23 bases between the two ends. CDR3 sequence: CSASKTGRSRKTQYF. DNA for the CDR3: TGCAGTGCGAGTAAGACAGGGAGGTCTAGAAAGACCCAGTACTTC.

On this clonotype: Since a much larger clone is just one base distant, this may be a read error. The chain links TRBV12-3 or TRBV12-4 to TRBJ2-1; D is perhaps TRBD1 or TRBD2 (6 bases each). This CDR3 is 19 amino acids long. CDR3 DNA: TGTACCAGCACCACGAGGAGGGACACCTCTCCTAGGGCCTACAATGAGCAGTTCTTC. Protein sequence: CTSTTRRDTSPRAYNEQFF.

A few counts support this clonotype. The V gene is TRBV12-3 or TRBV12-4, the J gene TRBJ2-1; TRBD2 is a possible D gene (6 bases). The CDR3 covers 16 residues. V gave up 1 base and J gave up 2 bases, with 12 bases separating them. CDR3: CASSLENSGPYNEQFF. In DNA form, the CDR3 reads TGTGCCAGCAGTTTAGAAAATAGCGGTCCCTACAATGAGCAGTTCTTC.

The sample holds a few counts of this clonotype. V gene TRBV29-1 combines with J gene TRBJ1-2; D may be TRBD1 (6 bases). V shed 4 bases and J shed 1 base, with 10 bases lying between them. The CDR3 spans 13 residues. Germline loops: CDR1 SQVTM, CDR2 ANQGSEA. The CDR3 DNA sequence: TGCAGCGTTGCAGGGGAGCGTAACTATGGCTACACCTTC. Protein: CSVAGERNYGYTF. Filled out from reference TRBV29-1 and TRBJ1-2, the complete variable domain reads SAVISQKPSRDICQRGTSLTIQCQVDSQVTMMFWYRQQPGQSLTLIATANQGSEATYESGFVIDKFPISRPNLTFSTLTVSNMSPEDSSIYLCSVAGERNYGYTFGSGTRLTVV.

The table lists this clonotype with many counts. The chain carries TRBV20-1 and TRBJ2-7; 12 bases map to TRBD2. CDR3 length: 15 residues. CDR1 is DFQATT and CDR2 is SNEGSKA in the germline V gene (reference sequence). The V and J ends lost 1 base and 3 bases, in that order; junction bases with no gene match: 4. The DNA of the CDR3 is TGCAGTGCTAGAGGACTAGCGGGAGAGAACTACGAGCAGTACTTC. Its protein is CSARGLAGENYEQYF.

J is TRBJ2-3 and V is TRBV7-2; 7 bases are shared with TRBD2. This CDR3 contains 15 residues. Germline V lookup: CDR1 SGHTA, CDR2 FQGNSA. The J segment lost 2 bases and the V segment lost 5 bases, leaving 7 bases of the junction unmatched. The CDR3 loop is CASSPGLGFTDTQYF. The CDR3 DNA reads TGTGCCAGCAGCCCCGGACTAGGTTTCACAGATACGCAGTATTTT. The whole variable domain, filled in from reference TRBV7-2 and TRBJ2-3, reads GAGVSQSPSNKVTEKGKDVELRCDPISGHTALYWYRQSLGQGLEFLIYFQGNSAPDKSGLPSDRFSAERTGGSVSTLTIQRTQQEDSAVYLCASSPGLGFTDTQYFGPGTRLTVL.

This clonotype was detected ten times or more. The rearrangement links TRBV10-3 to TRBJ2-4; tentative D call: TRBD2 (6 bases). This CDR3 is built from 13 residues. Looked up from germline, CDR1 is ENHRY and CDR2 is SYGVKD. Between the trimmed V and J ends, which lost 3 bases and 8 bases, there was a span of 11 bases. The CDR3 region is CAISDAGMDIQYF. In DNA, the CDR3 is TGTGCCATCAGTGATGCGGGGATGGACATTCAGTACTTC.

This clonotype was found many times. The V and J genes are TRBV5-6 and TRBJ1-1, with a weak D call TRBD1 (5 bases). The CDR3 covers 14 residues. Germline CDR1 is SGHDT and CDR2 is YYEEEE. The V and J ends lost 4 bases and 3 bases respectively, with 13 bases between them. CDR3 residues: CASSLGTGYTEAFF. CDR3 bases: TGTGCCAGCAGCCTGGGGACGGGATACACTGAAGCTTTCTTT.

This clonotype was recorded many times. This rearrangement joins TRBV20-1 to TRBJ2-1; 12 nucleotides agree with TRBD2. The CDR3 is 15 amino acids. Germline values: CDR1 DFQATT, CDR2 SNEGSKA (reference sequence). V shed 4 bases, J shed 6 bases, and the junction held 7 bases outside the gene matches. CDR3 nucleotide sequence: TGCAGTGCTAACCCACCGGGACTAGCGGGCAATGAGCAGTTCTTC. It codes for CSANPPGLAGNEQFF.

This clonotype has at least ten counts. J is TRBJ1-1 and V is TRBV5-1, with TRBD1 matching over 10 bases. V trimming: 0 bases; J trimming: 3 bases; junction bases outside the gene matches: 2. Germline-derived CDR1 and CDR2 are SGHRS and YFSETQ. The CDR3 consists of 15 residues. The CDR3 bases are TGCGCCAGCAGCTTGGCAGGACAGGGGGACACTGAAGCTTTCTTT. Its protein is CASSLAGQGDTEAFF.

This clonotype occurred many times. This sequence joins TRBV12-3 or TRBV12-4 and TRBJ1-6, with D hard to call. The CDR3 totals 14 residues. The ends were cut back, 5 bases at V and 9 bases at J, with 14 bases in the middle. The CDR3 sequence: CASSVDPLVSPLHF. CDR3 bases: TGTGCCAGCAGTGTGGACCCACTGGTTTCACCCCTCCACTTT.

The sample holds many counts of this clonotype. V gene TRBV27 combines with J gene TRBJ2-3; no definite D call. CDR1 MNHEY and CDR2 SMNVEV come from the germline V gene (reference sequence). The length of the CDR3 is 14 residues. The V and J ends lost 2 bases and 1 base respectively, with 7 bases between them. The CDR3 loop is CASSLLQGTDTQYF. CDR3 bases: TGTGCCAGCAGTTTACTCCAGGGCACAGATACGCAGTATTTT.

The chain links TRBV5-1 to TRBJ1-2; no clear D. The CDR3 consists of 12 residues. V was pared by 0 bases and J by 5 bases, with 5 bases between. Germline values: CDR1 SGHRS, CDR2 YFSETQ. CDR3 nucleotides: TGCGCCAGCAGCTTGGGAGTTTATGGCTACACCTTC. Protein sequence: CASSLGVYGYTF.

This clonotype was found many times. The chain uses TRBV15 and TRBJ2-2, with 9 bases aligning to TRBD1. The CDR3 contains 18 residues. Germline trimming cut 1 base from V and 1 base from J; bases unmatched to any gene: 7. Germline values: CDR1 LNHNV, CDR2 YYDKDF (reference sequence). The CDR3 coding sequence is TGTGCCACCAGCAGAGTGCCAGCGGGACAGGGGAACACCGGGGAGCTGTTTTTT. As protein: CATSRVPAGQGNTGELFF.

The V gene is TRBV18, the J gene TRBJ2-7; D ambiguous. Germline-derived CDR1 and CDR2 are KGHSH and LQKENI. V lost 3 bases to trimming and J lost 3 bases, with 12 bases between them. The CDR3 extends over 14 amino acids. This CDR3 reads CASSPPRRNYEQYF. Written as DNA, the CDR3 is TGTGCCAGCTCACCTCCGCGGCGGAACTACGAGCAGTACTTC. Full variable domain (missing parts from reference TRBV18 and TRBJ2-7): NAGVMQNPRHLVRRRGQEARLRCSPMKGHSHVYWYRQLPEEGLKFMVYLQKENIIDESGMPKERFSAEFPKEGPSILRIQQVVRGDSAAYFCASSPPRRNYEQYFGPGTRLTVT.

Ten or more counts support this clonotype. The CDR3 spells CSAKAGSGWSTDTQYF. DNA of the CDR3: TGCAGTGCCAAGGCGGGTAGCGGGTGGAGCACAGATACGCAGTATTTT. This chain connects TRBV20-1 to TRBJ2-3, with TRBD2 matching over 7 bases. Germline CDR1 DFQATT, CDR2 SNEGSKA (reference sequence). The V and J ends lost 6 bases and 0 bases, in that order; junction bases with no gene match: 12. The CDR3 runs to 16 residues.

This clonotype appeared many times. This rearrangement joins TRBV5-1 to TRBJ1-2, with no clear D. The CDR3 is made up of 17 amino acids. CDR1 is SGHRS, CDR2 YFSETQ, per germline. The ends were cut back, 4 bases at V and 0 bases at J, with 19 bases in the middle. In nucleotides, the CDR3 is TGCGCCAGCAGCGACCGATTCGGCATGACCGCTAACTATGGCTACACCTTC. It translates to CASSDRFGMTANYGYTF.

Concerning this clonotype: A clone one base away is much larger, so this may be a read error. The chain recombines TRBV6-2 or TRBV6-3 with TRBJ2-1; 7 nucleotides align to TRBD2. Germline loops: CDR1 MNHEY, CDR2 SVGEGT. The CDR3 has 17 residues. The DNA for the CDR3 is TGTGTCAGCAAGTCATTAGCGGGTTTGAGCTCCTACAATGAGCAGTTCTTC. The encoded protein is CVSKSLAGLSSYNEQFF.

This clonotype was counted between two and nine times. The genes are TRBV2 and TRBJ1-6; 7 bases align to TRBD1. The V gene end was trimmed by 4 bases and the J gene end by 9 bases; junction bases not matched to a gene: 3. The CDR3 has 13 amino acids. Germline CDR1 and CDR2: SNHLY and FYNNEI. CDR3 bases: TGTGCCAGCAGTGGGGACAGACCTTCACCCCTCCACTTT. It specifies CASSGDRPSPLHF. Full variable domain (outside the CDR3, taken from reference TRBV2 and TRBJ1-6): EPEVTQTPSHQVTQMGQEVILRCVPISNHLYFYWYRQILGQKVEFLVSFYNNEISEKSEIFDDQFSVERPDGSNFTLKIRSTKLEDSAMYFCASSGDRPSPLHFGNGTRLTVT.

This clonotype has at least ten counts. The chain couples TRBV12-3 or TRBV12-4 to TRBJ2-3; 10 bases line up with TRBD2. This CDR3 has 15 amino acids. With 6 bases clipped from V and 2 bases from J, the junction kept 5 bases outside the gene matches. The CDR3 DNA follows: TGTGCCAGCAGACCAGCGGGAGGGCCCACAGATACGCAGTATTTT. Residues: CASRPAGGPTDTQYF.